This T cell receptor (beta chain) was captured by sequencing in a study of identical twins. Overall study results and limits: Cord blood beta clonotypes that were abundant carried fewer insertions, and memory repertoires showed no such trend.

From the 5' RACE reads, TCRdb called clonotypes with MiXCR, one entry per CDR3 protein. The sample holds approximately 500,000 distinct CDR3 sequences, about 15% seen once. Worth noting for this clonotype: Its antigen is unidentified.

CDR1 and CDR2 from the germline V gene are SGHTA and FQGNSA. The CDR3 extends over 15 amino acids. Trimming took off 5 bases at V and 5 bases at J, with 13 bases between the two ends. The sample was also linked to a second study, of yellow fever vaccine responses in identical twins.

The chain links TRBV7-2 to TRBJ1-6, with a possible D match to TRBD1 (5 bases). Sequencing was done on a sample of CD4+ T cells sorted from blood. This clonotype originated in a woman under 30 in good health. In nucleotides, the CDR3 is TGTGCCAGCAGCACCCGGGACGTAGATAATTCACCCCTCCACTTT. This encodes CASSTRDVDNSPLHF.